The T cell receptor beta chain described here comes from a study of naive and memory T cell subsets. Findings of the study overall: Higher TCR numbers at tuberculin sites reflect T cell infiltration, per interpretation. This RNA-based method may be sensitive to activation-related transcript changes.

The treatment: skin biopsy from PPD injection site in Mantoux-positive individual. The library had UMIs added by 3' ligation of an oligonucleotide to TCR cDNA. This clonotype was observed many times. Its antigen is still unknown. Amplification of ligated cDNA took four PCR rounds with SP2 and nested alpha and beta constant primers. Reverse transcription of blood and skin TCR RNA was primed at alpha and beta constant regions. TCRdb fed the UMI-ligation and nested PCR reads into MiXCR, producing one record per CDR3 protein. The data show some 15,000 distinct CDR3 sequences, about 5% seen once. The CDR3 totals 16 residues. Germline values: CDR1 SGDLS, CDR2 YYNGEE. V was trimmed by 1 base and J by 0 bases, leaving 8 bases between them.

This sequence originates from an adult in good health. The chain couples TRBV9 to TRBJ1-6; D remains ambiguous. This material consisted of skin, taken from a tuberculin skin test site. CDR3 DNA: TGTGCCAGCAGCGTAACCGGGAGCTCCTATAATTCACCCCTCCACTTT. Translation gives CASSVTGSSYNSPLHF.